Listed below are T cell receptor beta chains from one sample, sequenced in a study of cytomegalovirus exposure and HLA in healthy donors. The assay was immunoSEQ multiplex PCR, and TCRdb's table has in-frame clones only and misses some. The sample gives some 150,000 clones, 88% of which show up once; under 3% is in the top ten. The sample taken for sequencing was PBMCs. The receptors derive from a man aged 18 to 29 in good health and CMV-seronegative. The CDR3 runs from the conserved cysteine through the conserved F or W. D genes are given only for firm matches. Clone size is not always given. Where it is, it says once, few, many or a class for expanded clones.

NA	TRBJ2-2	TRBV7-9	TRBD1	CASSLVAGTGKIGELFF	TGTGCCAGCAGCTTAGTCGCCGGGACAGGGAAGATCGGGGAGCTGTTTTTT
NA	TRBJ2-3	TRBV21-1	NA	CASNLEQGSSTDTQYF	TGTGCCAGCAACCTAGAACAGGGGTCTAGCACAGATACGCAGTATTTT
NA	TRBJ2-5	TRBV15	TRBD1	CATSSQGVEETQYF	TGTGCCACCAGCAGCCAGGGGGTGGAAGAGACCCAGTACTTC
NA	TRBJ1-6	TRBV7-9	TRBD1	CASSFGDRASPLHF	TGTGCCAGCAGCTTTGGGGACAGGGCTTCACCCCTCCACTTT
NA	TRBJ1-4	TRBV18	TRBD1	CASGNRGPDEKLFF	TGTGCCAGTGGTAACAGGGGGCCTGATGAAAAACTGTTTTTT
once	TRBJ1-2	TRBV18	NA	CASSGEGSYGYTF	TGTGCCAGCTCCGGAGAGGGAAGCTATGGCTACACCTTC
NA	TRBJ2-3	TRBV18	NA	CASSPAQGADTQYF	TGTGCCAGCTCACCAGCACAGGGAGCAGATACGCAGTATTTT
NA	TRBJ2-3	TRBV5-1	TRBD2	CASSWTSGTDTQYF	TGCGCCAGCAGCTGGACTAGCGGGACAGATACGCAGTATTTT
NA	TRBJ2-3	TRBV2	TRBD1	CASNKQGQSADTQYF	TGTGCCAGCAATAAACAGGGGCAAAGTGCAGATACGCAGTATTTT
NA	TRBJ1-2	TRBV4-2	NA	CASSSLLSESNGYTF	TGTGCCAGCAGCTCTTTACTATCGGAGTCTAACGGCTACACCTTC
NA	TRBJ1-1	TRBV28	TRBD1	CASSSAGQGATEAFF	TGTGCCAGCAGTTCCGCGGGACAGGGGGCCACTGAAGCTTTCTTT
NA	TRBJ2-3	TRBV9	TRBD1	CASSPGQGGTDTQYF	TGTGCCAGCAGCCCCGGACAGGGAGGCACAGATACGCAGTATTTT
once	TRBJ2-5	TRBV2	TRBD2	CASRASGGAWETQYF	TGTGCCAGCAGGGCAAGCGGGGGGGCTTGGGAGACCCAGTACTTC
few	TRBJ2-2	TRBV7-9	NA	CASSLSSGLAGELFF	TGTGCCAGCAGCCTCTCGAGCGGTCTGGCCGGGGAGCTGTTTTTT
once	TRBJ1-1	TRBV28	TRBD1	CASSLSGTGSRNTEAFF	TGTGCCAGCAGTTTATCCGGGACAGGGTCAAGGAACACTGAAGCTTTCTTT
NA	TRBJ1-3	TRBV28	NA	CASSLHPGNSGNTIYF	TGTGCCAGCAGTTTACATCCGGGAAACTCTGGAAACACCATATATTTT
once	TRBJ1-5	TRBV19	TRBD1	CASSRGQGRQPQHF	TGTGCCAGTAGCCGAGGACAGGGGCGACAGCCCCAGCATTTT
few	TRBJ2-1	TRBV6-5	NA	CASSSTDPSYNEQFF	TGTGCCAGCAGTTCAACAGACCCTTCGTACAATGAGCAGTTCTTC
NA	TRBJ2-2	TRBV5-6	NA	CASSLFQVNTGELFF	TGTGCCAGCAGCTTGTTCCAGGTGAACACCGGGGAGCTGTTTTTT
NA	TRBJ2-7	TRBV25-1	NA	CASSEEWGHQGTYEQYF	TGTGCCAGCAGTGAAGAGTGGGGCCACCAGGGTACCTACGAGCAGTACTTC
NA	TRBJ2-5	TRBV29-1	NA	CSVTDTLPIQYF	TGCAGCGTTACCGACACTCTGCCTATCCAGTACTTC
NA	TRBJ2-1	TRBV5-4	TRBD2	CASSLRAGANEQFF	TGTGCCAGCAGCTTGCGGGCGGGAGCGAATGAGCAGTTCTTC
NA	TRBJ2-7	TRBV27	TRBD2	CASSQGLGGGSYEQYF	TGTGCCAGCAGTCAGGGCTTGGGGGGGGGCTCCTACGAGCAGTACTTC
NA	TRBJ2-2	TRBV28	NA	CASSLPGTNTGELFF	TGTGCCAGCAGTTTACCGGGGACGAACACCGGGGAGCTGTTTTTT
NA	TRBJ1-4	TRBV25-1	NA	CASSEEGGMDEKLFF	TGTGCCAGCAGTGAAGAAGGGGGAATGGATGAAAAACTGTTTTTT
NA	TRBJ2-7	TRBV4-3	NA	CASSQEVGGSYEQYF	TGCGCCAGCAGCCAAGAGGTGGGAGGCTCCTACGAGCAGTACTTC
once	TRBJ2-3	TRBV27	NA	CASSFSGWGDTQYF	TGTGCCAGCAGTTTTAGCGGATGGGGAGATACGCAGTATTTT
NA	TRBJ1-1	TRBV9	NA	CASSFAGEMNTEAFF	TGTGCCAGCAGCTTCGCGGGGGAGATGAACACTGAAGCTTTCTTT
few	TRBJ2-3	TRBV27	TRBD2	CASSLLTSGTYTQYF	TGTGCCAGCAGTTTATTAACTAGCGGGACTTATACGCAGTATTTT